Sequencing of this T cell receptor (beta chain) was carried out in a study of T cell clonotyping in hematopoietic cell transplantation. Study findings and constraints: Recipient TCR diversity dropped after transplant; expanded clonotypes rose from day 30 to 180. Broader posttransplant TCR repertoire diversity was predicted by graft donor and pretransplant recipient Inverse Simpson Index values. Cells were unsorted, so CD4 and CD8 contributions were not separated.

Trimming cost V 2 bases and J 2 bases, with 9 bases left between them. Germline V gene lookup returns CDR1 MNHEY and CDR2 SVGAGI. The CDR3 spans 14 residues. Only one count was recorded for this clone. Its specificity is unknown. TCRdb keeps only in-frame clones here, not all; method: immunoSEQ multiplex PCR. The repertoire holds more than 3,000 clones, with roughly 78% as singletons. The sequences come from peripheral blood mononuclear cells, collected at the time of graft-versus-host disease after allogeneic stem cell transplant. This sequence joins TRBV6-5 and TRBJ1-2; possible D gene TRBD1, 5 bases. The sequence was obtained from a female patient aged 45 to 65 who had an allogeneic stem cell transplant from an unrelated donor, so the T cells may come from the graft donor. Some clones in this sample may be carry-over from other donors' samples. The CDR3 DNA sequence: TGTGCCAGCAGTTACGGGGCTATCAACTATGGCTACACCTTC. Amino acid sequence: CASSYGAINYGYTF.